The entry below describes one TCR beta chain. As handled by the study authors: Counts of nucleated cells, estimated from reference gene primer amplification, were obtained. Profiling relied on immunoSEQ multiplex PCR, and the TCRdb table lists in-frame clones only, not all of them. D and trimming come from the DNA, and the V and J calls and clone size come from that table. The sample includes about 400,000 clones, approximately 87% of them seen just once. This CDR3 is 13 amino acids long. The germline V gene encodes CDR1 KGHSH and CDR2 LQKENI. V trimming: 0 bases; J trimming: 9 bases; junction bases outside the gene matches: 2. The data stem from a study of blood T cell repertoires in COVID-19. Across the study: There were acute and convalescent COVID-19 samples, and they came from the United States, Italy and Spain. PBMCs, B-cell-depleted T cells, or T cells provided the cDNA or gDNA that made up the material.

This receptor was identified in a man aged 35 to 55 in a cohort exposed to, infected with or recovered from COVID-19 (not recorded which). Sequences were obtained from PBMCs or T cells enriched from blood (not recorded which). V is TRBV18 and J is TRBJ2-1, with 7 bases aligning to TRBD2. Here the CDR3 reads CASSPPGRGEQFF. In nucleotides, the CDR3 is TGTGCCAGCTCACCACCAGGGAGGGGTGAGCAGTTCTTC.